This T cell receptor beta chain was identified during a study of T cell clonotyping in hematopoietic cell transplantation listed by TCRdb under 2021. For context, the study as a whole: A total of about 140 blood samples were gathered in the study from under 40 consecutive transplant recipients along with their related donors. Recruitment of patients was conducted between 2015 and early 2017, and follow-up was continued until September 2020 or death.

Broad study findings and their caveats: Just a small fraction of recipient repertoires overlapped with donor repertoires, and more than 95% appeared de novo at the given depth. A decrease in recipient TCR diversity was observed after transplant, and a progressive increase in pathologically expanded clonotypes was seen from day 30 to day 180. Donor and pretransplant recipient Inverse Simpson Index values predicted broader posttransplant TCR repertoire diversity. The sample size was limited and the cells went unsorted, which meant the CD4 and CD8 repertoire contributions could not be told apart.

Regarding this clone: The antigen it recognizes is unknown. Base quality data are lacking; no much larger clone is found one base away.

TCR beta CDR3 regions were amplified from genomic DNA with the immunoSEQ assay, a bias-controlled multiplex PCR using V- and J-specific primers. A second PCR step added a proprietary barcode and Illumina adapter sequences to the CDR3 amplicons. An Illumina MiSeq instrument was used for sequencing of the CDR3 libraries. Processing in the source paper ran as follows. Export and quality control were performed with immunoSEQ Analyzer 3.0, and downstream analyses were performed with R Bioconductor and Immunarch. Only productive rearrangements in the normalized downsampled data set went into calculating the repertoire metrics. In the normalized cohort, a clonotype counted as pathologically expanded if the clonotype was larger than 5 templates. The Inverse Simpson Index was used to measure repertoire diversity. To capture all clonotypes, CMV-specificity analyses were performed on the non-normalized data set. In TCRdb, the immuneACCESS table is reduced to in-frame sequences with V and J assigned. These tables do not hold every clone; where another copy was compared, an unresolved V gene accounts for under half, and the others remain unexplained. That table gives V, J and clone size, and the DNA gave D and trimming. The sample table shows around 6,000 clones, and approximately 72% are seen once. The ten largest clonotypes hold roughly 28% of the sample.

From cysteine to phenylalanine, the CDR3 is 14 amino acids long. The CDR3 DNA has 42 bases and is translated from base 1. The V end gives up 7 bases and the J end 1 base, leaving 3 bases in the junction not matched to a gene. CDR1 and CDR2 were assigned from the germline V gene as MNHNS and SASEGT. Sample time point, as interpreted from the label and publication: 180 days after allo-HCT. Blood from recipients was drawn about 28 days before transplant and again at days 30, 100 and 180 after transplant. Using Nuclei Lysis Solution, genomic DNA was extracted from unfractionated peripheral blood mononuclear cells that were either fresh or cryopreserved.

The rearrangement combines TRBV6-1 with TRBJ1-1; the central 10 bases match TRBD1. This clonotype was obtained from a male patient between 45 and 59 years old who had an allogeneic stem cell transplant from an unrelated donor, so the T cells may come from the graft donor. Some clones in this sample may be carry-over from other donors' samples. Sample: PBMCs, taken 180 days after allogeneic stem cell transplant. Here the CDR3 is given as CASMTGGTNTEAFF. The DNA reads as follows: TGTGCCAGCATGACAGGGGGCACGAACACTGAAGCTTTCTTT.